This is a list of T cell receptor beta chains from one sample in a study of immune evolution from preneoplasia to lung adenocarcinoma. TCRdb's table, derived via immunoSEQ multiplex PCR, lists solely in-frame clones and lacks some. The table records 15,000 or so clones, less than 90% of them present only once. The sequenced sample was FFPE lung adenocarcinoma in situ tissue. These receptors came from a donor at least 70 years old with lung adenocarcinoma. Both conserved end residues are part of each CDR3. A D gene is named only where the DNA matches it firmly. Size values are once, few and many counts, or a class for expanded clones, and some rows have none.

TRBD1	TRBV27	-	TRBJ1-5	TGTGCCAGCAGGTTGACAGGGGGTGCCGGGGCCCAGCATTTT	CASRLTGGAGAQHF
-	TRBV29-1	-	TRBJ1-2	TGCAGCGCCTCGACAGGCTATGGCTACACCTTC	CSASTGYGYTF
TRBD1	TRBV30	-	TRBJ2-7	TGTGCCTGGAGTTACCGACAGGGTAGCGAGCAGTACTTC	CAWSYRQGSEQYF
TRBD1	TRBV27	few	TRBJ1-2	TGTGCCAGCAGTTTATTTGGGACAGGGACCCTTAACTATGGCTACACCTTC	CASSLFGTGTLNYGYTF
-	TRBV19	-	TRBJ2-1	TGTGCCAGTAGTCCAGGGGCCAACAATGAGCAGTTCTTC	CASSPGANNEQFF
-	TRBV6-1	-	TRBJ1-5	TGTGCCAGCAGTGATGAGAGGTCATGGGGCAATCAGCCCCAGCATTTT	CASSDERSWGNQPQHF
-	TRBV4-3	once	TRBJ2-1	TGCGCCAGCAGCCTATCCCAGAAGGGGCAGCAGTTCTTC	CASSLSQKGQQFF
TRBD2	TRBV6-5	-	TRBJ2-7	TGTGCCAGCAGTTACGGGACTAGCGGGAGTGGGTACGAGCAGTACTTC	CASSYGTSGSGYEQYF
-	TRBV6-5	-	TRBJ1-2	TGTGCCAGCAGTTACTCAGGGGGTGTGGGGGGCTACACCTTC	CASSYSGGVGGYTF
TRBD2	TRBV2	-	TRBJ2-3	TGTGCCAGCAGTCCCGGGACTAGCAGCACAGATACGCAGTATTTT	CASSPGTSSTDTQYF
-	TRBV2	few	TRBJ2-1	TGTGCCAGCCTAGAAAGGTATGAGCAGTTCTTC	CASLERYEQFF
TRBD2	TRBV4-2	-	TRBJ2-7	TGTGCCAGCAGCCAAGGGCCCAGGCGGGAGGACTACGAGCAGTACTTC	CASSQGPRREDYEQYF
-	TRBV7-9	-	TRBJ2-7	TGTGCCAGCAGCACATCTACAGCGTACGAGCAGTACTTC	CASSTSTAYEQYF
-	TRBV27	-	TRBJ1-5	TGTGCCAGCAGTGCCTCGGGATTCCGAGGAAATCAGCCCCAGCATTTT	CASSASGFRGNQPQHF
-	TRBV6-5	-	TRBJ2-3	TGTGCCAGCAGTTACCTAGGGGGCACAGATACGCAGTATTTT	CASSYLGGTDTQYF
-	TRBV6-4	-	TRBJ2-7	TGTGCCAGCAGAGACCTTAACGAGCAGTACTTC	CASRDLNEQYF
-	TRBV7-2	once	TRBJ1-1	TGTGCCAGCAGCTTAGGTTGGCAGGACACTGAAGCTTTCTTT	CASSLGWQDTEAFF
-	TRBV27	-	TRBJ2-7	TGTGCCAGCCGTCCTACCGCCAGTTCTCTCTACGAGCAGTACTTC	CASRPTASSLYEQYF
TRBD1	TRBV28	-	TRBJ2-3	TGTGCCAGCAGTTTGACAGGGGGCACAGATACGCAGTATTTT	CASSLTGGTDTQYF
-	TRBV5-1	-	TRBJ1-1	TGCGCCAGCAGCGTGACAGGTATGAACACTGAAGCTTTCTTT	CASSVTGMNTEAFF
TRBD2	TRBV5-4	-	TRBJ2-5	TGTGCCAGCAGCCAGGGGACTAGCGGGAGGGGCGGGACCCAGTACTTC	CASSQGTSGRGGTQYF
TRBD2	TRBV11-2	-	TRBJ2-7	TGTGCCAGCAGCTTAGAGGCGGGAGCCTCCTACGAGCAGTACTTC	CASSLEAGASYEQYF
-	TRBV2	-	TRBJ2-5	TGTGCCAGCAAGCAGGGGACTTTGTACCAAGAGACCCAGTACTTC	CASKQGTLYQETQYF
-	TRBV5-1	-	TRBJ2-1	TGCGCCAGCAAAATCCCGGGACGGGACAATGAGCAGTTCTTC	CASKIPGRDNEQFF
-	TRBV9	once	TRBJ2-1	TGTGCCAGCAGCGTAGAGGAGACGGGAGTGGGGCGCAATGAGCAGTTCTTC	CASSVEETGVGRNEQFF
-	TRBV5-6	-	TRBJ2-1	TGTGCCAGCAGCTTGAGGGGACTCTTCGGTGAGCAGTTCTTC	CASSLRGLFGEQFF
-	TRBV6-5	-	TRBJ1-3	TGTGCCAGCAGCCGAGAGCCTGGAAACACCATATATTTT	CASSREPGNTIYF
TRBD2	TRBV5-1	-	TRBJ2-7	TGCGCCAGCAGCTTGGATACTAGCGGGAGAGATGGGCTCGAGCAGTACTTC	CASSLDTSGRDGLEQYF
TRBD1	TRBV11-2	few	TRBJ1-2	TGTGCCAGCAGCTTAGGCGGGACAGTTCACCGTGGCTACACCTTC	CASSLGGTVHRGYTF
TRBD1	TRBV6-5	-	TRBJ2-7	TGTGCCAGCAAGCGGGACAGGGGAATCTACGAGCAGTACTTC	CASKRDRGIYEQYF
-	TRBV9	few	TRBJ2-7	TGTGCCAGCAGTGCGGGGCCGAGCGACGAGCAGTACTTC	CASSAGPSDEQYF
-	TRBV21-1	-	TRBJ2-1	TGTGCCAGCAGCAAAGTGAGGCTAACAGGGTGGGAGCAGTTCTTC	CASSKVRLTGWEQFF
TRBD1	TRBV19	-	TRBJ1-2	TGTGCCAGTAGTATTGACGCTGGGACAGGGGATTGGTATGGCTACACCTTC	CASSIDAGTGDWYGYTF
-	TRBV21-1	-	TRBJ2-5	TGTGCCAGCAGCAAAGGACGATACGTACCCCAAGAGACCCAGTACTTC	CASSKGRYVPQETQYF
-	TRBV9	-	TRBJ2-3	TGTGCCAGCAGCCCCAGCCCCGTACCCCAGTCCCCGCAGTATTTT	CASSPSPVPQSPQYF
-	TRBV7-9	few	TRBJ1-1	TGTGCCAGCAGCTACCTGAACACTGAAGCTTTCTTT	CASSYLNTEAFF
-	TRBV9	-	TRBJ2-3	TGTGCCAGCAGCGTAGACAGCGGACGCACAGATACGCAGTATTTT	CASSVDSGRTDTQYF
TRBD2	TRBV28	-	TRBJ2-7	TGTGCCAGCAGTTTAACTAGCGGGAGCTCCTACGAGCAGTACTTC	CASSLTSGSSYEQYF
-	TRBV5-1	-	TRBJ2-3	TGCGCCAGCAGCTTGGTTGCAGGGTCGTTAGATACGCAGTATTTT	CASSLVAGSLDTQYF
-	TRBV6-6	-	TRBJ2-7	TGTGCCAGCAGTTACGAGGACTACGAGCAGTACTTC	CASSYEDYEQYF
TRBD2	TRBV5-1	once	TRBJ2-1	TGCGCCAGCAGACCCGGGACTAGCGGGAGGTTCAATGAGCAGTTCTTC	CASRPGTSGRFNEQFF